Within the sample, the clone carrying this T cell receptor (delta chain) is medium-sized (0.01 to 0.1%). Its antigen is unidentified. These data are taken from a study of gammadelta T cells in human blood. Overall study results and limits: Right after birth, innate γδ T cells reportedly expanded polyclonally after microbial exposure.

TCRdb re-identified clones in the RT-PCR reads via CATT. The sample lists around 1,800 delta-chain clones, around 7% seen once, with 7% to 9% in the top ten. Trimming removed 0 bases from V and 0 bases from J; junction bases left unmatched: 5. Germline CDR1 TSWWSYY, CDR2 QGS. CDR3 length: 19 amino acids. Sequenced sample: non-Vgamma9Vdelta2 gamma-delta T cells from fetal blood. This receptor was taken from a human fetus. The chain combines TRDV1 with TRDJ3; 7 bases map to TRDD3. CDR3: CALGELGGGCSWDTRQMFF. CDR3 DNA sequence: TGTGCTCTTGGGGAACTAGGGGGGGGATGCTCCTGGGACACCCGACAGATGTTTTTC.